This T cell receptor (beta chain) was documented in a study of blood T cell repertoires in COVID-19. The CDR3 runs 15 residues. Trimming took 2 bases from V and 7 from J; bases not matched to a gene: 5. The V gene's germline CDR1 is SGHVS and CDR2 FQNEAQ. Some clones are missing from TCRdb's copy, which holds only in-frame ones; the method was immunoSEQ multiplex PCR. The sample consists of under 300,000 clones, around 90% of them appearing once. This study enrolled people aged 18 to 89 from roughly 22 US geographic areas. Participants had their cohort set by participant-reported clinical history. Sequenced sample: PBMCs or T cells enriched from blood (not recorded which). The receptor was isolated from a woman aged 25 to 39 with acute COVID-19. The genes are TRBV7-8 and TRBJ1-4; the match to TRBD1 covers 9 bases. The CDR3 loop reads CASSLYGTGLEKLFF. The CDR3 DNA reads TGTGCCAGCAGCTTATACGGGACAGGGCTTGAAAAACTGTTTTTT.